The rows below give T cell receptor beta chains drawn from one sample of a study of OX40 agonist ivuxolimab in advanced cancers. Method: immunoSEQ multiplex PCR; TCRdb's copy keeps in-frame clones and lacks some. This sample has 55,000 to 85,000 clones, with about 83% found just once. The sample consisted of CD4+ or CD8+ T cells sorted from blood, taken in a trial of the OX40 agonist ivuxolimab. These receptor sequences come from an adult with an advanced solid tumor such as melanoma, head and neck, liver or kidney cancer. Each CDR3 is given with its conserved first and last residue. The D gene is left open where the match is weak. The size of a clone is reported for some rows only, either as once, few or many, or as a class for expanded clones.

d_call	v_call	j_call	clone_size	cdr3_nt	cdr3_aa
.	TRBV2	TRBJ1-6	.	TGTGCCAGCAGTGATCAGGGCTCCTATAATTCACCCCTCCACTTT	CASSDQGSYNSPLHF
.	TRBV5-1	TRBJ2-7	once	TGCGCCAGCAGCTTGGGTGAGGACGAGCAGTACTTC	CASSLGEDEQYF
TRBD2	TRBV5-1	TRBJ2-2	.	TGCGCCAGCAGCTTGGGCCCCTTGGCGGGGGGCTCCACCGGGGAGCTGTTTTTT	CASSLGPLAGGSTGELFF
.	TRBV5-1	TRBJ1-2	.	TGCGCCAGCAGCTTGCAGGGCCCTGGCTACACCTTC	CASSLQGPGYTF
.	TRBV7-2	TRBJ2-4	once	TGTGCCAGCAGCTCAGCAACCCTAGCCAAAAACATTCAGTACTTC	CASSSATLAKNIQYF
.	TRBV9	TRBJ1-1	.	TGTGCCAGCAGCGCTCGGACAGTTTACGCTGAAGCTTTCTTT	CASSARTVYAEAFF
TRBD1	TRBV7-9	TRBJ2-2	.	TGTGCCAGCAGCTTAGGAATTACCGGGACAGAGAACACCGGGGAGCTGTTTTTT	CASSLGITGTENTGELFF
TRBD1	TRBV2	TRBJ1-6	few	TGTGCCAGCAGGGGATTCAGACAGGGCCTCCACTTT	CASRGFRQGLHF
.	TRBV29-1	TRBJ1-1	.	TGCAGCGTTATCTCAGGGGAGTCAGACACTGAAGCTTTCTTT	CSVISGESDTEAFF
.	TRBV6-6	TRBJ2-7	.	TGTGCCAGCAGATCGGGCTCCTACGAGCAGTACTTC	CASRSGSYEQYF
.	TRBV5-1	TRBJ2-2	.	TGCGCCAGCAGGCAAGGGACACTCACCGGGGAGCTGTTTTTT	CASRQGTLTGELFF
.	TRBV5-1	TRBJ1-1	.	TGCGCCAGCAGCTTGGAGGGTAACACTGAAGCTTTCTTT	CASSLEGNTEAFF
TRBD1	TRBV19	TRBJ1-3	once	TGTGCCAGTAGTCCCCGGGACAGGGGCTCTGGAAACACCATATATTTT	CASSPRDRGSGNTIYF
TRBD2	TRBV7-2	TRBJ2-3	.	TGTGCCGGCAGCTTAAGTCCAGCGGGAGGAACAGATACGCAGTATTTT	CAGSLSPAGGTDTQYF